This entry features one TCR beta chain sequence. The antigen is undetermined. These data come from a study of beta chain features in type 1 diabetes. Expressed TCRB transcripts were sequenced after all isolated RNA was converted to cDNA. Only in-frame clones appear in the TCRdb table, and some are missing; sequencing was by immunoSEQ multiplex PCR. The repertoire consists of 150,000 to 190,000 clones, with about 9.3% occurring once and the leading ten covering 0.45% to 0.6%. One heparinised draw of blood, averaging roughly 110 mL, came from each donor. Sorted CD4+ subsets: naive, central memory, regulatory, stem cell-like memory (CD45RO/CCR7/CD25/CD127/CD95/CD27 panel). General study points: TCRB CDR3 length was moderately but significantly reduced in all four CD4+ subsets of Type 1 diabetes patients.

CDR3 size: 14 residues. V lost 4 bases, J lost 0 bases, and 12 bases lay in between. CDR1 SQVTM and CDR2 ANQGSEA come from the germline V gene. Sequenced input: central memory CD4+ T cells from blood. V gene TRBV29-1 combines with J gene TRBJ1-2; D uncertain. The origin of this receptor is a man under 40 with type 1 diabetes. The CDR3 loop reads CSVGVSGTNYGYTF. In DNA, the CDR3 is TGCAGCGTTGGGGTGTCGGGAACTAACTATGGCTACACCTTC. Combining the CDR3 with reference TRBV29-1 and TRBJ1-2 gives the whole variable domain SAVISQKPSRDICQRGTSLTIQCQVDSQVTMMFWYRQQPGQSLTLIATANQGSEATYESGFVIDKFPISRPNLTFSTLTVSNMSPEDSSIYLCSVGVSGTNYGYTFGSGTRLTVV.